This entry lists 30 T cell receptor beta chains sequenced from one sample in a study of beta chain features in type 1 diabetes (dated by TCRdb to the late 2010s). What the authors observed across the whole study: A moderate but significant shortening of TCRB CDR3 length was observed in type 1 diabetes patients in all four CD4+ subsets.

The method was the immunoSEQ multiplex PCR assay. The High Capacity cDNA Reverse Transcription Kit was used to reverse transcribe all of the isolated RNA, meaning that expressed TCRB transcripts were what got sequenced. TCRdb carries this immuneACCESS record with in-frame sequences only. Its versions omit some clonotypes, under half of them owing to an unresolved V gene in the studies checked, with the rest unexplained. This sample comprises 150,000 to 200,000 clones, around 8% of them detected only once. Of the sample, approximately 1% is held by the ten largest clones. Their recognized antigens are unknown. The specimen sequenced was central memory CD4+ T cells from blood. All receptors derive from a woman aged 40 to 55 with type 1 diabetes.

The CDR3 coding sequence is TGCAGCGTTAGGGCCTCCGGGACAGGAGGAACTGAAGCTTTCTTT. Protein: CSVRASGTGGTEAFF. The chain combines TRBV29-1 with TRBJ1-1; 8 nucleotides line up with TRBD1. Germline V gene lookup returns CDR1 SQVTM and CDR2 ANQGSEA. The V and J ends lost 5 bases and 5 bases, in that order; junction bases with no gene match: 13. The CDR3 is 15 residues long. The entire variable domain, with the rest obtained from reference TRBV29-1 and TRBJ1-1, is as follows: SAVISQKPSRDICQRGTSLTIQCQVDSQVTMMFWYRQQPGQSLTLIATANQGSEATYESGFVIDKFPISRPNLTFSTLTVSNMSPEDSSIYLCSVRASGTGGTEAFFGQGTRLTVV.

This clone was picked up a small number of times. The chain couples TRBV19 to TRBJ1-1; the D gene is possibly TRBD1 (5 bases). Germline V gene sequence: CDR1 LNHDA, CDR2 SQIVND (reference sequence). V gave up 7 bases and J gave up 6 bases, with 15 bases separating them. The CDR3 totals 13 residues. CDR3 amino acids: CASTHLLGAEAFF. The CDR3 DNA follows: TGTGCCAGTACCCATCTTTTAGGGGCTGAAGCTTTCTTT.

This clone was counted a few times. V usage is TRBV7-9 and J usage is TRBJ2-3; 7 bases match TRBD1. This CDR3 is built from 16 residues. J gave up 4 bases and V 7 bases, and 14 bases lay outside the gene matches. The V gene's germline CDR1 is SEHNR and CDR2 FQNEAQ (reference sequence). For the CDR3, the DNA is TGTGCCAGCATCAAGCGCCGGACAGGAGACGCAGATACGCAGTATTTT. Protein: CASIKRRTGDADTQYF.

The chain has TRBV4-2 and TRBJ2-1; D might be TRBD2 (7 bases). Germline lookup yields CDR1 LGHNA and CDR2 YNFKEQ. Trimming shortened V by 5 bases and J by 3 bases, and 11 bases separated the two germline ends. The CDR3 totals 14 residues. The CDR3: CASSRGGDYNEQFF. DNA for the CDR3: TGTGCCAGCAGCAGGGGGGGGGACTACAATGAGCAGTTCTTC.

This clone was recorded a few times. The gene calls are TRBV7-9 and TRBJ1-1, with unresolved D. The CDR3 covers 16 residues. The V end was cut by 2 bases, the J end by 0 bases, with 13 bases between. Germline values: CDR1 SEHNR, CDR2 FQNEAQ (reference sequence). CDR3: CASSLSPAEMNTEAFF. The CDR3 bases are TGTGCCAGCAGCTTATCCCCCGCGGAAATGAACACTGAAGCTTTCTTT.

This clone was counted between two and nine times. The CDR3 region is CASSASTSGRWNEQFF. In DNA, the CDR3 is TGTGCCAGCAGCGCCTCAACTAGCGGGAGGTGGAATGAGCAGTTCTTC. The rearrangement uses TRBV9 and TRBJ2-1; 12 bases agree with TRBD2. Germline-derived CDR1 and CDR2 are SGDLS and YYNGEE. Trimming removed 3 bases from V and 7 bases from J; junction bases left unmatched: 8. The CDR3 loop spans 16 amino acids.

The chain joins TRBV4-1 to TRBJ1-5; D not resolved. Trimming stripped 4 bases from V and 5 bases from J, with 9 bases between. CDR1 is MGHRA, CDR2 YSYEKL, per germline. The CDR3 sequence is 13 residues long. CDR3 in DNA: TGCGCCAGCAGCCGAGCTGCTGATCAGCCCCAGCATTTT. Translating gives CASSRAADQPQHF.

V is TRBV7-2 and J is TRBJ1-2; D is possibly TRBD1 (6 bases). Trimming took 5 bases from V and 5 from J, leaving 18 bases between them. This CDR3 has 15 residues. CDR1 is SGHTA, CDR2 FQGNSA, per germline. CDR3 region: CASSPADRSLYGYTF. CDR3 coding DNA: TGTGCCAGCAGCCCCGCAGACAGGAGTCTATATGGCTACACCTTC.

This clone turned up a few times. The sample carries other DNA sequences with the same CDR3. J is TRBJ2-3 and V is TRBV18, with D tentatively TRBD2 (5 bases). V shed 0 bases and J shed 5 bases, with 6 bases lying between them. Looked up from germline, CDR1 is KGHSH and CDR2 is LQKENI. The CDR3 is 13 residues long. CDR3 amino acids: CASSPPAGDTQYF. DNA of the CDR3: TGTGCCAGCTCACCACCTGCGGGAGATACGCAGTATTTT.

This clone was seen a few times. The rearrangement joins TRBV29-1 to TRBJ1-2, with a tentative D call TRBD1 (5 bases). This CDR3 has 13 amino acids. V lost 4 bases and J 0 bases, leaving 9 bases between the germline ends. Germline-derived CDR1 and CDR2 are SQVTM and ANQGSEA. CDR3 amino acids: CSVVGVSNYGYTF. CDR3 coding DNA: TGCAGCGTTGTAGGGGTATCTAACTATGGCTACACCTTC.

This clone was observed a few times. J is TRBJ2-1 and V is TRBV18, with TRBD2 as a possible D gene (5 bases). Trimming cost V 6 bases and J 3 bases, with 18 bases left between them. The CDR3 spans 16 residues. CDR1 KGHSH and CDR2 LQKENI come from the germline V gene. This chain's CDR3 is CASSHSWGAIYNEQFF. As DNA, the CDR3 is TGTGCCAGCTCTCACTCCTGGGGAGCAATCTACAATGAGCAGTTCTTC.

This clone turned up a few times. This rearrangement joins TRBV7-2 to TRBJ1-3, with 7 bases that match TRBD1. The V gene end was trimmed by 1 base and the J gene end by 4 bases; junction bases not matched to a gene: 4. This CDR3 spans 15 amino acids. Looked up from germline, CDR1 is SGHTA and CDR2 is FQGNSA. The CDR3 loop reads CASSLDRGEGNTIYF. As DNA, the CDR3 is TGTGCCAGCAGCTTAGACAGGGGTGAAGGAAACACCATATATTTT.

There are a few counts of this clone. This chain uses TRBV6-5 with TRBJ1-2; D ambiguous. V gave up 7 bases and J gave up 8 bases, with 23 bases separating them. CDR1 is MNHEY, CDR2 SVGAGI, per germline. The CDR3 length is 15 residues. In DNA form, the CDR3 reads TGTGCCAGCATGCCGATTGGAGGCCGGATTGTGGGCTACACCTTC. This gives the protein CASMPIGGRIVGYTF.

Only a few counts were recorded for this clone. V and J are TRBV4-3 and TRBJ2-3; the D gene is possibly TRBD2 (7 bases). Germline V gene data show CDR1 as LGHNA and CDR2 as YSLEER. The CDR3 consists of 15 residues. Trimming took 4 bases from V and 1 from J, leaving 12 bases between them. The CDR3 DNA reads as TGCGCCAGCAGCCCGGGGGGCGGAGGCACAGATACGCAGTATTTT. Encoded protein: CASSPGGGGTDTQYF.

This clone was counted between two and nine times. V usage is TRBV28 and J usage is TRBJ1-2; no clear D. Germline CDR1 and CDR2: MDHEN and SYDVKM. V lost 3 bases, J lost 4 bases, and 6 bases lay in between. The CDR3 covers 12 residues. The chain's CDR3 is CASSFEAYGYTF. Written as DNA, the CDR3 is TGTGCCAGCAGTTTTGAAGCCTATGGCTACACCTTC.

This sequence joins TRBV1 and TRBJ2-1; the D call in the table, TRBD2, was not verified against the DNA. TRBV1 is a documented pseudogene. The CDR3 covers 20 residues. CDR3 nucleotides: TGCACCAGCAGCCAAGAGGGGGCCAGCGGGAGGGCCTTTTCCTACAATGAGCAGTTCTTC. It specifies CTSSQEGASGRAFSYNEQFF.

This chain links TRBV21-1 with TRBJ2-1; no check of the table's D call, TRBD1, against the DNA was made. TRBV21-1 is a pseudogene segment. The CDR3 spans 13 residues. CDR3 residues: CASEGRGYNEQFF. Here the CDR3 DNA reads TGTGCCAGCGAGGGCAGGGGCTACAATGAGCAGTTCTTC.

The V call is TRBV4-3, the J call TRBJ1-2; 9 nucleotides line up with TRBD1. Germline V gene lookup returns CDR1 LGHNA and CDR2 YSLEER. The trim removed 0 bases at V and 4 bases at J, leaving 9 bases unmatched. CDR3 length equals 17 residues. CDR3 coding DNA: TGCGCCAGCAGCCAAGATTTTAGCACAGGGGGCCGCTATGGCTACACCTTC. This gives the protein CASSQDFSTGGRYGYTF.

V is TRBV7-2 and J is TRBJ1-5, with a possible D match to TRBD1 (5 bases). In germline, CDR1 is SGHTA, CDR2 FQGNSA. V dropped 5 bases and J dropped 2 bases, with 7 bases sitting between them. The CDR3 has 13 amino acids. This chain's CDR3 is CASSPGRNQPQHF. CDR3 coding DNA: TGTGCCAGCAGCCCAGGGCGCAATCAGCCCCAGCATTTT.

J is TRBJ2-1 and V is TRBV25-1, with a possible D match to TRBD2 (5 bases). The CDR3 covers 13 residues. The germline gives CDR1 MGHDK, CDR2 SYGVNS. Trimming shortened V by 4 bases and J by 9 bases, and 13 bases separated the two germline ends. CDR3 DNA sequence: TGTGCCAGCAGTGCCCGGGAAACCCCTGAGCAGTTCTTC. Translation gives CASSARETPEQFF.

The sample holds a few counts of this clone. The V and J genes are TRBV18 and TRBJ2-5; possibly TRBD2 for D (6 bases). V lost 9 bases and J 3 bases, leaving 20 bases between the germline ends. The CDR3 is made up of 15 amino acids. Germline lookup yields CDR1 KGHSH and CDR2 LQKENI. This CDR3 reads CASSLSRGSEETQYF. The CDR3 DNA is TGTGCCAGTTCCCTGTCCCGGGGGTCGGAAGAGACCCAGTACTTC.

The gene calls are TRBV19 and TRBJ2-1, with TRBD2 identical over 7 bases. The CDR3 totals 15 residues. Trimming at V came to 6 bases and at J to 4 bases, leaving 9 bases not matched to a gene. Germline CDR1 LNHDA, CDR2 SQIVND (reference sequence). CDR3 protein: CASSLREAVYNEQFF. The DNA of the CDR3 is TGTGCCAGTAGCCTTCGGGAGGCTGTGTACAATGAGCAGTTCTTC.

The gene calls are TRBV7-3 and TRBJ2-1; D is ambiguous. The V end lost 6 bases, the J end lost 4 bases, and 7 bases lay between the germline ends. Germline V CDR1 and CDR2: SGHTA, FQGTGA. The CDR3 is 12 residues long. The CDR3 DNA sequence: TGTGCCAGCAGTCGTCTTTACAATGAGCAGTTCTTC. This gives the protein CASSRLYNEQFF.

The chain joins TRBV5-4 to TRBJ1-5; D is perhaps TRBD1 (5 bases). CDR3 size: 15 residues. Germline CDR1 SGHNT, CDR2 YYREEE (reference sequence). V gave up 4 bases and J gave up 5 bases, with 16 bases separating them. CDR3 sequence reads: CASSGGVEEYQPQHF. In DNA form, the CDR3 reads TGTGCCAGCAGCGGGGGGGTAGAGGAGTATCAGCCCCAGCATTTT.

In this sample, this clone turned up a few times. The chain links TRBV6-5 to TRBJ1-1; D is possibly TRBD1 (6 bases). V dropped 8 bases and J dropped 8 bases, with 15 bases sitting between them. Germline loops: CDR1 MNHEY, CDR2 SVGAGI. The CDR3 has 12 residues. CDR3 DNA: TGTGCCAGCTGCCCCAGGGGCAGGGAAGCTTTCTTT. Encoded protein: CASCPRGREAFF.

The rearrangement links TRBV18 to TRBJ2-1, with a possible D match to TRBD2 (5 bases). Germline lookup yields CDR1 KGHSH and CDR2 LQKENI. The CDR3 consists of 15 residues. Trimming took 0 bases from V and 3 from J, leaving 9 bases between them. The CDR3 region has the DNA TGTGCCAGCTCACCACCGCCGGGGAGCTACAATGAGCAGTTCTTC. Translated, it gives CASSPPPGSYNEQFF.

This clone was counted only a few times. DNA of the CDR3: TGTGCCAGCAGCTTTACAGAGTCAGGAGGTCAGCCCCAGCATTTT. Translating it yields CASSFTESGGQPQHF. This chain links TRBV7-2 with TRBJ1-5; no reliable D call. V was shortened by 3 bases and J by 6 bases, with 15 bases between the two germline ends. The CDR3 length is 15 residues. The germline V gene encodes CDR1 SGHTA and CDR2 FQGNSA. Using reference TRBV7-2 and TRBJ1-5 for the parts outside the CDR3, the full variable domain is GAGVSQSPSNKVTEKGKDVELRCDPISGHTALYWYRQSLGQGLEFLIYFQGNSAPDKSGLPSDRFSAERTGGSVSTLTIQRTQQEDSAVYLCASSFTESGGQPQHFGDGTRLSIL.

This clone was detected only a few times. The chain couples TRBV7-2 to TRBJ2-3; D possibly corresponds to TRBD1 (7 bases). V lost 1 base, J lost 3 bases, and 20 bases lay in between. From germline, CDR1 is SGHTA and CDR2 FQGNSA. This CDR3 has 18 amino acids. CDR3 DNA sequence: TGTGCCAGCAGCTTAGTACCGAACGCCCAGGGGGGTACAGATACGCAGTATTTT. Translating gives CASSLVPNAQGGTDTQYF.

The chain couples TRBV19 to TRBJ2-1, with 13 bases identical to TRBD2. Germline V gene sequence: CDR1 LNHDA, CDR2 SQIVND (reference sequence). This CDR3 region has 18 residues. V trimming: 4 bases; J trimming: 0 bases; junction bases outside the gene matches: 6. The CDR3 region has the DNA TGTGCCAGTAGTAGGACTAGCGGGGGCCGTAGCTCCTACAATGAGCAGTTCTTC. This codes for CASSRTSGGRSSYNEQFF.

This sequence joins TRBV7-9 and TRBJ1-1; D gene ambiguous. The germline gives CDR1 SEHNR, CDR2 FQNEAQ (reference sequence). V gave up 1 base and J gave up 3 bases, with 6 bases separating them. CDR3 length: 13 residues. This CDR3 reads CASSLEEYTEAFF. The CDR3, as DNA: TGTGCCAGCAGCTTAGAAGAGTACACTGAAGCTTTCTTT.